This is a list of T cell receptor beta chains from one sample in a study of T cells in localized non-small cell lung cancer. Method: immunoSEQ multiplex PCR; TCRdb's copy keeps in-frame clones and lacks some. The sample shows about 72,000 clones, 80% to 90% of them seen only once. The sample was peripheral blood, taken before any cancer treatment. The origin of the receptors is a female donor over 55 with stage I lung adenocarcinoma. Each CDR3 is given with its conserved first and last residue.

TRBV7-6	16	CASSAPGRGLAGELFF
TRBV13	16	CASSLDVSGPYNEQFF
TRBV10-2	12	CASRTDSYGYTF
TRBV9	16	CASSVATGTRADTQYF
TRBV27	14	CASSLQASTDTQYF
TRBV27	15	CASRRTGTSPYEQYF
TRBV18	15	CASSPDWQGGYGYTF
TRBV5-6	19	CASSSSPGTSGGAYNEQFF
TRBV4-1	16	CASSQRGGRSTDTQYF
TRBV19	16	CASVPQSGATNTEAFF
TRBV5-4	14	CASREKVNTGELFF
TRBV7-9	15	CAILRQDSMNTEAFF
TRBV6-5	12	CASSTPVGPQHF
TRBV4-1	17	CASSQPTSGRRKNIQYF
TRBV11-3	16	CASSPTSGTFTDTQYF
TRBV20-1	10	CSAKGPEAFF
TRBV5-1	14	CASSFSDSPDTQYF
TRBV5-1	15	CASSQNRGSGNTIYF
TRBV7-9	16	CASSFGDRGRGYGYTF
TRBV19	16	CASSMGTSGGGETQYF
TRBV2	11	CASEIKTEAFF
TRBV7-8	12	CATGQYNSPLHF
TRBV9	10	CASYCYEQYF
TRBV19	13	CASSGTYRDEQYF
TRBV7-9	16	CASSLEGFGSGSEQFF
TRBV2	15	CASDTEGSSYNEQFF
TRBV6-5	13	CASSLHSNQPQHF
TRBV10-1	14	CASSEGQGYNEQFF
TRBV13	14	CASSSTLGGTEAFF
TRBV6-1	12	CASSFQGQPQHF